The next 29 T cell receptor beta chains were all read from a single sample in a study of T cell responses to AZD1222 COVID-19 vaccine. The table came from immunoSEQ multiplex PCR; TCRdb's copy has only in-frame clones and leaves some out. The repertoire includes more than 110,000 clones, 70% to 90% of them detected once, and 7.5% to 8.5% sits in the top ten. The sequences come from peripheral blood, collected on day 0 of AZD1222 vaccination. These receptors all come from an adult in good health.

The J gene is TRBJ2-7, the V gene TRBV18; tentatively, D is TRBD1 (5 bases). This CDR3 spans 14 amino acids. CDR1 is KGHSH, CDR2 LQKENI, per germline. V lost 3 bases and J 5 bases, leaving 14 bases between the germline ends. The CDR3 loop reads CASSPTQGTHEQYF. In DNA form, the CDR3 reads TGTGCCAGCTCACCCACCCAGGGAACCCACGAGCAGTACTTC.

The chain carries TRBV19 and TRBJ1-2, with D hard to call. V dropped 3 bases and J dropped 10 bases, with 15 bases sitting between them. The length of the CDR3 is 13 residues. The germline V gene encodes CDR1 LNHDA and CDR2 SQIVND (reference sequence). CDR3 sequence reads: CASSISPGRIYTF. The CDR3 coding sequence is TGTGCCAGTAGTATTTCCCCCGGCCGAATCTACACCTTC.

The V and J genes are TRBV7-9 and TRBJ2-1, with unresolved D. V lost 5 bases to trimming and J lost 0 bases, with 20 bases between them. Germline V gene data show CDR1 as SEHNR and CDR2 as FQNEAQ (reference sequence). The CDR3 contains 18 residues. DNA of the CDR3: TGTGCCAGCAGCCCCAGATCCCTTTTAATGGGCTCCTACAATGAGCAGTTCTTC. Residues: CASSPRSLLMGSYNEQFF.

The chain has TRBV19 and TRBJ1-3; D uncertain. The CDR3 extends over 15 amino acids. The germline gives CDR1 LNHDA, CDR2 SQIVND (reference sequence). With 5 bases removed from V and 0 bases from J, the gap between germline ends came to 11 bases. In DNA, the CDR3 is TGTGCCAGTAGTTACCCTCAGGACTCTGGAAACACCATATATTTT. This sequence encodes CASSYPQDSGNTIYF.

The chain recombines TRBV7-9 with TRBJ1-2; 7 nucleotides align to TRBD1. The germline V gene has CDR1 SEHNR and CDR2 FQNEAQ (reference sequence). The CDR3 sequence is 15 residues long. Trimming took 1 base from V and 1 from J; bases not matched to a gene: 3. The CDR3 reads CASSLGPGGNYGYTF. In nucleotides, the CDR3 is TGTGCCAGCAGCTTAGGGCCAGGGGGTAACTATGGCTACACCTTC.

This clone was counted between two and nine times. The V call is TRBV2, the J call TRBJ2-3, with D possibly TRBD1 on 6 matching bases. This CDR3 spans 15 amino acids. V was trimmed by 3 bases and J by 0 bases, leaving 10 bases between them. The germline gives CDR1 SNHLY, CDR2 FYNNEI. The CDR3 region has the DNA TGTGCCAGCAGTGACAGGGGATCTAGCACAGATACGCAGTATTTT. It is translated as CASSDRGSSTDTQYF.

The chain links TRBV6-5 to TRBJ1-2, with D possibly matching TRBD1 (5 bases). V gave up 2 bases and J gave up 2 bases, with 6 bases separating them. The germline CDR1 and CDR2 sequences are MNHEY and SVGAGI. The CDR3 is 13 amino acids. The CDR3 region has the DNA TGTGCCAGCAGTTACGGGGGAAACTATGGCTACACCTTC. Its protein product is CASSYGGNYGYTF.

The rearrangement uses TRBV12-3 or TRBV12-4 and TRBJ2-7; maybe TRBD1 (6 bases). V lost 1 base, J lost 7 bases, and 8 bases lay in between. CDR3 length: 12 residues. The CDR3 nucleotides read TGTGCCAGCAGTTTAGGGGGGCGGGAGCAGTACTTC. This codes for CASSLGGREQYF.

V and J are TRBV7-6 and TRBJ1-3; 7 bases align to TRBD1. Germline CDR1 SGHVS, CDR2 FNYEAQ. The CDR3 loop spans 17 amino acids. V dropped 1 base and J dropped 1; count of bases not matched to a gene: 7. The CDR3: CASSLVPTTGSGNTIYF. CDR3 coding DNA: TGTGCCAGCAGCTTAGTTCCAACGACAGGGTCTGGAAACACCATATATTTT.

This sequence joins TRBV18 and TRBJ2-4; weak D call: TRBD1 (6 bases). Germline CDR1 reads KGHSH; CDR2 reads LQKENI. The CDR3 covers 17 residues. The V end was cut by 0 bases, the J end by 0 bases, with 12 bases between. The DNA for the CDR3 is TGTGCCAGCTCACCACCAGCAGGGGACGGAGCCAAAAACATTCAGTACTTC. Protein: CASSPPAGDGAKNIQYF.

This clone was seen only a few times. The gene calls are TRBV11-2 and TRBJ1-2; a possible D gene is TRBD1 (5 bases). Germline CDR1 SGHAT, CDR2 FQNNGV. V dropped 0 bases and J dropped 8 bases, with 13 bases sitting between them. This CDR3 contains 14 residues. CDR3 sequence reads: CASSLDLMGVGYTF. The CDR3 nucleotides read TGTGCCAGCAGCTTAGATCTTATGGGGGTCGGCTACACCTTC.

The chain combines TRBV25-1 with TRBJ1-1; D call uncertain. This CDR3 is 16 amino acids long. V was trimmed by 4 bases and J by 4 bases, leaving 19 bases between them. CDR1 is MGHDK, CDR2 SYGVNS, per germline. CDR3 nucleotide sequence: TGTGCCAGCAGTGGGCCCCTGTATTCGGGTCTCACTGAAGCTTTCTTT. Amino acids: CASSGPLYSGLTEAFF.

J is TRBJ2-2 and V is TRBV6-5; no reliable D call. The CDR3 consists of 15 residues. The V gene's germline CDR1 is MNHEY and CDR2 SVGAGI. The germline V and J ends were trimmed by 2 bases and 2 bases, with 9 bases remaining between them. CDR3 loop: CASSYLPDNTGELFF. The CDR3 nucleotides are TGTGCCAGCAGTTACCTCCCGGACAACACCGGGGAGCTGTTTTTT.

This chain connects TRBV7-2 to TRBJ1-1; D possibly corresponds to TRBD1 (5 bases). Trimming removed 5 bases at V and 5 bases at J, with 15 bases between. This CDR3 contains 14 residues. Germline V CDR1 and CDR2: SGHTA, FQGNSA. CDR3: CASSRGPQPTEAFF. DNA for the CDR3: TGTGCCAGCAGCAGGGGACCGCAACCTACTGAAGCTTTCTTT. The complete variable domain, with remaining parts taken from reference TRBV7-2 and TRBJ1-1, reads GAGVSQSPSNKVTEKGKDVELRCDPISGHTALYWYRQSLGQGLEFLIYFQGNSAPDKSGLPSDRFSAERTGGSVSTLTIQRTQQEDSAVYLCASSRGPQPTEAFFGQGTRLTVV.

This clone was detected a few times. This chain links TRBV7-8 with TRBJ1-6, with D unresolved. The CDR3 is made up of 14 amino acids. V lost 3 bases and J 10 bases, leaving 13 bases between the germline ends. Looked up from germline, CDR1 is SGHVS and CDR2 is FQNEAQ. As DNA, the CDR3 is TGTGCCAGCAGCTTTAATCCCACGGGCTCACCCCTCCACTTT. It translates to CASSFNPTGSPLHF.

The chain joins TRBV11-3 to TRBJ2-5; possible D gene TRBD1, 6 bases. CDR1 and CDR2 (germline): SGHNT, YENEEA. With 5 bases removed from V and 3 bases from J, the gap between germline ends came to 13 bases. CDR3 length: 14 residues. CDR3 bases: TGTGCCAGCAGCGAAAAGACAGGAGAAGAGACCCAGTACTTC. This gives the protein CASSEKTGEETQYF.

The rearrangement uses TRBV2 and TRBJ2-5; D gene uncertain. Germline-derived CDR1 and CDR2 are SNHLY and FYNNEI. This CDR3 is built from 12 residues. V lost 5 bases and J lost 4, with 8 bases in between. This CDR3 is CASSWTGETQYF. CDR3 nucleotide sequence: TGTGCCAGCAGTTGGACCGGAGAGACCCAGTACTTC.

The V and J genes are TRBV18 and TRBJ2-7; TRBD2 is a possible D gene (5 bases). V lost 4 bases to trimming and J lost 7 bases, with 14 bases between them. The CDR3 loop spans 13 amino acids. Germline V gives CDR1 KGHSH, CDR2 LQKENI. The CDR3 sequence: CASSLPASREQYF. CDR3 in DNA: TGTGCCAGCTCACTCCCGGCTAGCCGGGAGCAGTACTTC.

The chain links TRBV18 to TRBJ1-1, with TRBD1 identical over 9 bases. The CDR3 sequence is 13 residues long. With V trimmed by 7 bases and J by 4 bases, 4 bases remained unmatched. Per the germline V gene, CDR1 is KGHSH and CDR2 is LQKENI. Here the CDR3 reads CASCRQGGTEAFF. The CDR3 DNA reads as TGTGCCAGCTGCCGACAGGGGGGCACTGAAGCTTTCTTT.

The CDR3 loop is CASSLYEGTEAFF. The CDR3, as DNA: TGTGCCAGCAGTTTATATGAGGGCACTGAAGCTTTCTTT. V usage is TRBV27 and J usage is TRBJ1-1; D is undetermined. This CDR3 has 13 residues. Trimming pared 1 base from V and 4 bases from J, leaving 7 bases between. Germline CDR1 and CDR2: MNHEY and SMNVEV (reference sequence).

The genes are TRBV24-1 and TRBJ2-1, with 9 bases fitting TRBD2. After removal of 4 bases from V and 10 bases from J, the junction contained 13 bases not matched to a gene. This CDR3 is built from 16 residues. Per germline, CDR1 KGHDR and CDR2 SFDVKD. DNA of the CDR3: TGTGCCACCAGTGACCAGCGGGAGGAAGGGCAACGAGAGCAGTTCTTC. Translating it yields CATSDQREEGQREQFF.

This chain connects TRBV19 to TRBJ1-5; no firm D call. V shed 1 base and J shed 9 bases, with 10 bases lying between them. This CDR3 comprises 13 residues. CDR1 is LNHDA, CDR2 SQIVND, per germline (reference sequence). CDR3 nucleotides: TGTGCCAGTAGTATAGGAGATGTCCGGCCCCAGCATTTT. Amino acids: CASSIGDVRPQHF.

The chain uses TRBV4-1 and TRBJ2-3; TRBD2 matches 8 bases. Germline CDR1 and CDR2: MGHRA and YSYEKL. Losses at the gene ends were 4 bases for V and 4 bases for J; bases not matched to a gene: 7. The CDR3 runs to 15 residues. In DNA form, the CDR3 reads TGCGCCAGCAGCCCATACACGGGAGGGGCAGATACGCAGTATTTT. Translated: CASSPYTGGADTQYF.

This clone was recorded once. This sequence joins TRBV18 and TRBJ1-2, with no clear D. This CDR3 has 15 residues. Germline V gene data show CDR1 as KGHSH and CDR2 as LQKENI. The V end was cut by 3 bases, the J end by 2 bases, with 13 bases between. CDR3 DNA sequence: TGTGCCAGCTCACCGGGTAGTGGGTCCAACTATGGCTACACCTTC. Protein: CASSPGSGSNYGYTF.

V usage is TRBV27 and J usage is TRBJ2-2; 15 positions match TRBD2. Germline values: CDR1 MNHEY, CDR2 SMNVEV (reference sequence). CDR3 length equals 17 residues. The V segment lost 4 bases and the J segment 8 bases; nucleotides outside the gene matches: 8. CDR3 loop: CASSSGLAGGIMGELFF. CDR3 nucleotides: TGTGCCAGCAGTTCGGGACTAGCGGGAGGCATCATGGGGGAGCTGTTTTTT.

V usage is TRBV6-6 and J usage is TRBJ1-5; D perhaps matches TRBD1 (5 bases). The CDR3 has 16 amino acids. V lost 1 base, J lost 4 bases, and 14 bases lay in between. Germline CDR1 is MNHNY and CDR2 is SVGAGI (reference sequence). In DNA form, the CDR3 reads TGTGCCAGCAGTTACTTTTCGCCTGGGGGAAATCAGCCCCAGCATTTT. This gives the protein CASSYFSPGGNQPQHF.

The CDR3 loop reads CATSDPTGGGGNEQFF. CDR3 nucleotides: TGTGCCACCAGTGATCCGACAGGGGGTGGGGGCAATGAGCAGTTCTTC. The chain links TRBV24-1 to TRBJ2-1; 9 bases line up with TRBD1. J gave up 6 bases and V 3 bases, and 8 bases lay outside the gene matches. This CDR3 comprises 16 residues. Germline V gene data show CDR1 as KGHDR and CDR2 as SFDVKD.

The V call is TRBV30, the J call TRBJ2-2, with D possibly being TRBD2 (6 bases). Germline V gives CDR1 GTSNPN, CDR2 SVGIG (reference sequence). Trimming left V 0 bases short and J 7 bases short, with 9 bases between. The CDR3 is made up of 13 amino acids. CDR3 DNA: TGTGCCTGGAGTGTACACGGGAGCGGGGAGCTGTTTTTT. Protein sequence: CAWSVHGSGELFF. Full variable domain (missing parts from reference TRBV30 and TRBJ2-2): SQTIHQWPATLVQPVGSPLSLECTVEGTSNPNLYWYRQAAGRGLQLLFYSVGIGQISSEVPQNLSASRPQDRQFILSSKKLLLSDSGFYLCAWSVHGSGELFFGEGSRLTVL.

The chain links TRBV7-9 to TRBJ1-2; 7 bases line up with TRBD1. V was clipped by 5 bases and J by 4 bases; unmatched bases: 13. The CDR3 sequence is 16 residues long. Germline assignment: CDR1 SEHNR and CDR2 FQNEAQ (reference sequence). CDR3 bases: TGTGCCAGCAGCGCCGCGCTGCAGGGGGTAGGCTATGGCTACACCTTC. Encoded protein: CASSAALQGVGYGYTF. The full variable domain, its missing parts supplied by reference TRBV7-9 and TRBJ1-2, is DTGVSQNPRHKITKRGQNVTFRCDPISEHNRLYWYRQTLGQGPEFLTYFQNEAQLEKSRLLSDRFSAERPKGSFSTLEIQRTEQGDSAMYLCASSAALQGVGYGYTFGSGTRLTVV.